This is a list of T cell receptor beta chains from one sample in a study of T cell responses to AZD1222 COVID-19 vaccine. Only in-frame clones appear in the TCRdb table, and some are missing; sequencing was by immunoSEQ multiplex PCR. The sample contains 75,000 to 95,000 clones, over 85% of which appear only once. Sequences were derived from peripheral blood, sampled 28 days after the second AZD1222 dose. The receptors stem from an adult who received the AZD1222 COVID-19 vaccine. Both conserved end residues are part of each CDR3. D genes are given only for firm matches. Clone size, where shown, is once, few, many, or a class for clones that have expanded.

j_call clone_size v_call d_call cdr3_aa cdr3_nt
TRBJ2-1 - TRBV4-3 - CASSHTLGGNEQFF TGCGCCAGCAGCCACACCTTAGGTGGGAATGAGCAGTTCTTC
TRBJ2-1 - TRBV11-2 TRBD2 CASSFSGGADNEQFF TGTGCCAGCAGCTTTAGCGGGGGGGCAGACAATGAGCAGTTCTTC
TRBJ2-5 - TRBV5-1 - CASSLGNLGQETQYF TGCGCCAGCAGCTTGGGAAATTTAGGCCAAGAGACCCAGTACTTC
TRBJ1-1 - TRBV5-8 - CASSLERVEAFF TGTGCCAGCAGCCTGGAACGGGTTGAAGCTTTCTTT
TRBJ2-3 - TRBV28 - CASSLVPTGSTDTQYF TGTGCCAGCAGTTTAGTCCCGACAGGCAGCACAGATACGCAGTATTTT
TRBJ1-5 - TRBV19 - CASRGAGNQPQHF TGTGCCAGTAGGGGTGCGGGCAATCAGCCCCAGCATTTT
TRBJ2-6 once TRBV6-5 - CASSYWPLSGANVLTF TGTGCCAGCAGTTACTGGCCCCTCAGTGGGGCCAACGTCCTGACTTTC
TRBJ1-3 - TRBV5-6 - CASSLRGDLSGNTIYF TGTGCCAGCAGCTTGCGTGGCGACCTGTCTGGAAACACCATATATTTT
TRBJ2-7 once TRBV28 TRBD1 CASSKDRVDYEQYF TGTGCCAGCAGCAAGGACAGGGTGGACTACGAGCAGTACTTC
TRBJ2-1 - TRBV30 - CAWSVGGSYNEQFF TGTGCCTGGTCTGTGGGGGGCTCCTACAATGAGCAGTTCTTC
TRBJ1-2 - TRBV7-2 TRBD1 CASSLGGTGLYGYTF TGTGCCAGCAGCTTAGGTGGGACAGGGCTCTATGGCTACACCTTC
TRBJ1-5 - TRBV30 - CAWRPGGNQPQHF TGTGCCTGGAGACCTGGGGGCAATCAGCCCCAGCATTTT